These 21 T cell receptor beta chains were sequenced from one sample in a study of T cell responses to AZD1222 COVID-19 vaccine. Generated by immunoSEQ multiplex PCR, the TCRdb table keeps only in-frame clones and is missing some. The table has roughly 100,000 clones, 70% to 90% seen once. Sequenced material: peripheral blood, taken on day 0 of AZD1222 vaccination. The origin of the receptors is an adult in good health.

The CDR3 loop is CASSLTAGEQYF. CDR3 DNA: TGTGCCAGCAGTTTGACAGCAGGCGAGCAGTACTTC. The V and J genes are TRBV28 and TRBJ2-7, with D possibly matching TRBD1 (5 bases). Germline lookup yields CDR1 MDHEN and CDR2 SYDVKM. This CDR3 contains 12 residues. The ends were cut back, 3 bases at V and 6 bases at J, with 9 bases in the middle.

The CDR3 DNA is TGTGCCAGCAGCCCCCCCAATCTGAACACCGGGGAGCTGTTTTTT. Its protein product is CASSPPNLNTGELFF. The V and J genes are TRBV7-9 and TRBJ2-2; D is unresolved. Trimming left V 5 bases short and J 1 base short, with 11 bases between. Per the germline V gene, CDR1 is SEHNR and CDR2 is FQNEAQ (reference sequence). The CDR3 has 15 amino acids.

This chain connects TRBV3-1 (or the pseudogene TRBV3-2) to TRBJ1-1; D is ambiguous. Deletions cut 0 bases from V and 1 base from J, with 9 bases between. The CDR3 extends over 15 amino acids. Germline CDR1 and CDR2: LGHDT and YNNKEL (reference sequence). CDR3 nucleotides: TGTGCCAGCAGCCAAGATTGGGTTTCGAACACTGAAGCTTTCTTT. The encoded protein is CASSQDWVSNTEAFF.

The rearrangement uses TRBV5-1 and TRBJ1-3; maybe TRBD1 (5 bases). Germline CDR1 is SGHRS and CDR2 is YFSETQ. Trimming took off 0 bases at V and 3 bases at J, with 19 bases between the two ends. The CDR3 runs 18 residues. The CDR3 bases are TGCGCCAGCAGCTTGGGGGCGCCGAATCGGAGGGGTGGAAACACCATATATTTT. Its protein is CASSLGAPNRRGGNTIYF.

V and J are TRBV5-1 and TRBJ1-1; D might be TRBD1 (6 bases). V was pared by 5 bases and J by 1 base, with 12 bases between. The germline gives CDR1 SGHRS, CDR2 YFSETQ. CDR3 length: 14 amino acids. Here the CDR3 reads CASSTRGGNTEAFF. The CDR3 region has the DNA TGCGCCAGCAGTACCAGGGGAGGGAACACTGAAGCTTTCTTT.

The chain couples TRBV16 to TRBJ2-1; tentatively, D is TRBD2 (5 bases). The CDR3 runs to 12 residues. The germline V gene encodes CDR1 KGHSY and CDR2 FQNENV. Trimming pared 4 bases from V and 9 bases from J, leaving 10 bases between. The CDR3 loop is CASSPMRAEQFF. The CDR3 DNA follows: TGTGCCAGCAGCCCAATGAGGGCTGAGCAGTTCTTC. The full variable domain, with the rest looked up from reference TRBV16 and TRBJ2-1, is GEEVAQTPKHLVRGEGQKAKLYCAPIKGHSYVFWYQQVLKNEFKFLISFQNENVFDETGMPKERFSAKCLPNSPCSLEIQATKLEDSAVYFCASSPMRAEQFFGPGTRLTVL.

CDR3 nucleotides: TGCGCCAGCAGCTTCGGAGGCGCAGACATTCGAAGGACCCTCCACTTT. Protein product: CASSFGGADIRRTLHF. The chain has TRBV5-1 and TRBJ1-6; D gene unclear. Germline V gene sequence: CDR1 SGHRS, CDR2 YFSETQ. The length of the CDR3 is 16 residues. Trimming stripped 2 bases from V and 14 bases from J, with 23 bases between. The full variable domain, completed using reference TRBV5-1 and TRBJ1-6, is KAGVTQTPRYLIKTRGQQVTLSCSPISGHRSVSWYQQTPGQGLQFLFEYFSETQRNKGNFPGRFSGRQFSNSRSEMNVSTLELGDSALYLCASSFGGADIRRTLHFGNGTRLTVT.

This rearrangement joins TRBV10-3 to TRBJ1-2, with no clear D. This CDR3 is 14 amino acids long. V was trimmed by 8 bases and J by 2 bases, leaving 15 bases between them. The V gene's germline CDR1 is ENHRY and CDR2 SYGVKD. The CDR3 loop reads CAIASGSDNYGYTF. Written as DNA, the CDR3 is TGTGCCATCGCGTCCGGCTCAGACAACTATGGCTACACCTTC.

The rearrangement uses TRBV3-1 (or the pseudogene TRBV3-2) and TRBJ2-1; D uncertain. The CDR3 covers 12 residues. The V and J ends lost 4 bases and 10 bases respectively, with 11 bases between them. Germline CDR1 LGHDT, CDR2 YNNKEL (reference sequence). The CDR3 DNA reads as TGTGCCAGCAGCCCTTCGGAGTGGGAGCAGTTCTTC. Translated: CASSPSEWEQFF.

This chain joins TRBV9 and TRBJ2-1; D possibly matches TRBD1 or TRBD2 (5 bases each). CDR1 and CDR2 (germline): SGDLS, YYNGEE. Trimming shortened V by 0 bases and J by 9 bases, and 13 bases separated the two germline ends. The CDR3 has 14 amino acids. This chain's CDR3 is CASSVVATGTEQFF. In nucleotides, the CDR3 is TGTGCCAGCAGCGTAGTTGCAACCGGGACTGAGCAGTTCTTC.

J is TRBJ2-5 and V is TRBV4-2, with D unresolved. The germline V and J ends were trimmed by 0 bases and 1 base, with 9 bases remaining between them. The CDR3 sequence is 15 residues long. Germline values: CDR1 LGHNA, CDR2 YNFKEQ. CDR3: CASSQEGAFQETQYF. The CDR3 nucleotides read TGTGCCAGCAGCCAAGAGGGCGCCTTCCAAGAGACCCAGTACTTC.

The V and J genes are TRBV12-3 or TRBV12-4 and TRBJ2-7; D is undetermined. This CDR3 has 12 residues. V gave up 4 bases and J gave up 5 bases, with 9 bases separating them. The CDR3 coding sequence is TGTGCCAGCAGTTACGATGATCACGAGCAGTACTTC. It yields the protein CASSYDDHEQYF.

This sequence joins TRBV28 and TRBJ1-2; no definite D call. CDR1 is MDHEN and CDR2 is SYDVKM in the germline V gene. Trimming took off 4 bases at V and 5 bases at J, with 5 bases between the two ends. This CDR3 has 11 amino acids. The CDR3 spells CASSSRYGYTF. The CDR3 DNA reads as TGTGCCAGCAGTTCTCGATATGGCTACACCTTC.

The chain has TRBV27 and TRBJ2-1; the D gene is possibly TRBD1 (5 bases). This CDR3 spans 14 amino acids. V lost 6 bases and J 6 bases, leaving 15 bases between the germline ends. Germline CDR1 is MNHEY and CDR2 is SMNVEV (reference sequence). The CDR3 DNA sequence: TGTGCCAGCAGAGTTAACAGGCAGAGCAATGAGCAGTTCTTC. Protein: CASRVNRQSNEQFF.

The chain is built from TRBV29-1 and TRBJ2-1, with 14 bases aligning to TRBD2. V lost 6 bases, J lost 5 bases, and 6 bases stayed unmatched. Germline assignment: CDR1 SQVTM and CDR2 ANQGSEA. CDR3 length: 15 amino acids. The CDR3 nucleotides read TGCAGCGTAGCCGGGACTAGCGGGGGAAACAATGAGCAGTTCTTC. Translated: CSVAGTSGGNNEQFF.

The chain is built from TRBV10-3 and TRBJ2-1; D tentatively reads TRBD1 or TRBD2 (5 bases each). Germline CDR1 and CDR2: ENHRY and SYGVKD. This CDR3 comprises 14 residues. V was cut by 9 bases and J by 0 bases, with 12 bases left in between. The CDR3 loop is CAIRDPSSYNEQFF. As DNA, the CDR3 is TGTGCCATAAGGGACCCGAGCTCCTACAATGAGCAGTTCTTC.

The chain uses TRBV15 and TRBJ2-2; TRBD1 matches 7 bases. The CDR3 spans 13 residues. Trimming cost V 7 bases and J 8 bases; bases outside gene matches: 7. Germline lookup yields CDR1 LNHNV and CDR2 YYDKDF (reference sequence). The CDR3 coding sequence is TGTGCCACCAAACAGAGACAGGGAGGGGAGCTGTTTTTT. It is translated as CATKQRQGGELFF.

The J gene is TRBJ2-5, the V gene TRBV5-1, with TRBD2 matching over 10 bases. This CDR3 has 16 residues. CDR1 is SGHRS, CDR2 YFSETQ, per germline. Trimming took 0 bases from V and 6 from J; bases not matched to a gene: 8. CDR3 DNA sequence: TGCGCCAGCAGCTTGGTAGCGGGGGGCCTACGGAAGACCCAGTACTTC. Translated, it gives CASSLVAGGLRKTQYF.

The chain links TRBV7-9 to TRBJ1-2, with 9 bases that match TRBD1. Losses at the gene ends were 7 bases for V and 7 bases for J; bases not matched to a gene: 13. Germline V lookup: CDR1 SEHNR, CDR2 FQNEAQ (reference sequence). The CDR3 length is 15 residues. CDR3 nucleotide sequence: TGTGCCAGCACAATCGGGACAGGGTCGACTATTGGCTACACCTTC. It codes for CASTIGTGSTIGYTF.

This clone showed up just once. The rearrangement joins TRBV27 to TRBJ1-1, with TRBD1 matching 7 bases. Germline V gene sequence: CDR1 MNHEY, CDR2 SMNVEV (reference sequence). The CDR3 length is 16 residues. The V segment lost 5 bases and the J segment 0 bases; nucleotides outside the gene matches: 9. The CDR3 is CASSTPGGSLNTEAFF. DNA of the CDR3: TGTGCCAGCAGTACGCCAGGGGGAAGTTTGAACACTGAAGCTTTCTTT.

The chain links TRBV7-2 to TRBJ2-4; D possibly corresponds to TRBD2 (6 bases). The CDR3 consists of 15 residues. The V gene lost 0 bases and the J gene lost 0 bases, with 6 bases spanning the gap. Germline V CDR1 and CDR2: SGHTA, FQGNSA. As DNA, the CDR3 is TGTGCCAGCAGCTTAGCGGGAGGAGCCAAAAACATTCAGTACTTC. It translates to CASSLAGGAKNIQYF.